The T cell receptor beta chain described here comes from a study of a mutant IDH1 vaccine in newly diagnosed glioma. Whole-study context: In weeks 1, 3, 5, 7, 11, 15, 19 and 23, patients were immunized, eight times in all. Patients had received radiotherapy, temozolomide, or both previously, most receiving both. There were approximately 62% males and about 38% females among treated patients, whose mean age was about 40 years.

Concerning this clone itself: The target antigen is unknown.

Time point: week 5, during vaccination. Alongside topical imiquimod, each dose of vaccine comprised 300 ug of mutant IDH1 20-mer peptide. Astrocytomas found in donors were new, WHO grade 3 or 4, IDH1-mutant and ATRX-lost. CDR3 size: 14 residues. In germline, CDR1 is SGHDN, CDR2 FVKESK. Trimming at V came to 4 bases and at J to 7 bases, leaving 7 bases not matched to a gene. The data were produced by immunoSEQ multiplex PCR, yet TCRdb's version contains in-frame clones alone and is incomplete. The profile shows approximately 11,000 clones, about nine tenths of them singletons. Here the sequenced sample was PBMCs, taken from a glioma patient whose treatment included an IDH1 peptide vaccine. The sequence was obtained from a woman between 40 and 50 years old with glioma. Some clones in this sample may be carry-over from other donors' samples. The chain links TRBV14 to TRBJ2-1; 7 nucleotides line up with TRBD2. CDR3 residues: CASSPTSLRNEQFF. For the CDR3, the DNA is TGTGCCAGCAGCCCGACTAGCTTACGGAATGAGCAGTTCTTC.